Following are 30 T cell receptor beta chains from one sample sequenced in a study of T cells in Graves' hyperthyroidism and ophthalmopathy. RNA transcripts yielded amplified TCR beta CDR3 regions. A first-round RT-PCR of the TCR CDR3 used the HTBI primer set. Each CDR3 protein gets one entry after TCRdb re-called the multiplex PCR reads with MiXCR. The sample lists under 400,000 distinct CDR3 sequences, roughly 15% seen once, with about 21% in the top ten. The material sequenced was blood. These receptors originate from a woman between 55 and 75 years old with Graves' ophthalmopathy.

This sequence joins TRBV5-1 and TRBJ2-1; D remains ambiguous. Trimming shortened V by 1 base and J by 0 bases, and 17 bases separated the two germline ends. The germline gives CDR1 SGHRS, CDR2 YFSETQ. The CDR3 has 18 residues. CDR3 bases: TGCGCCAGCAGCTTGAGTAGGTACGGGCTGAGCTCCTACAATGAGCAGTTCTTC. This encodes CASSLSRYGLSSYNEQFF.

This clonotype has ten or more counts. This rearrangement joins TRBV12-3 or TRBV12-4 to TRBJ2-5; no clear D. This CDR3 comprises 14 residues. V gave up 3 bases and J gave up 5 bases, with 13 bases separating them. The CDR3: CASSLRGPGETQYF. CDR3 in DNA: TGTGCCAGCAGTTTGAGAGGCCCTGGGGAGACCCAGTACTTC.

This clonotype was seen once. The chain links TRBV6-1 to TRBJ2-3; D perhaps matches TRBD1 (6 bases). The germline V gene encodes CDR1 MNHNS and CDR2 SASEGT. Trimming stripped 4 bases from V and 7 bases from J, with 15 bases between. The CDR3 has 14 residues. Here the CDR3 DNA reads TGTGCCAGCAGTGTAATAGCAGGGGAGAATACGCAGTATTTT. Translated, it gives CASSVIAGENTQYF.

This clonotype was observed many times. The gene calls are TRBV11-2 and TRBJ2-3; 11 bases map to TRBD2. The ends lost 4 bases at V and 4 bases at J; junction bases unmatched: 7. This CDR3 is 16 amino acids long. The germline V gene has CDR1 SGHAT and CDR2 FQNNGV. CDR3 sequence (DNA): TGTGCCAGCAGCTCCCATAGCGGGAGGGCCTCAGATACGCAGTATTTT. Translated, it gives CASSSHSGRASDTQYF.

This chain uses TRBV20-1 with TRBJ2-1; unclear D gene. Germline V lookup: CDR1 DFQATT, CDR2 SNEGSKA (reference sequence). This CDR3 is 15 amino acids long. V lost 0 bases, J lost 6 bases, and 15 bases lay in between. The CDR3 DNA reads TGCAGTGCTAGAGATTTGACGACGGCCGGCAATGAGCAGTTCTTC. It yields the protein CSARDLTTAGNEQFF.

In its sample, this clonotype was seen a few times. V gene TRBV14 combines with J gene TRBJ2-7; tentatively, D is TRBD2 (5 bases). CDR3 length: 13 residues. Between the trimmed V and J ends, which lost 9 bases and 2 bases, there was a span of 14 bases. CDR1 and CDR2 from the germline V gene are SGHDN and FVKESK. The CDR3 DNA reads TGTGCCAGTGGGCGGGCGGAAGCCTACGAGCAGTACTTC. The encoded protein is CASGRAEAYEQYF.

In this sample, this clonotype turned up many times. The J gene is TRBJ2-5, the V gene TRBV2; 7 bases align to TRBD2. Germline values: CDR1 SNHLY, CDR2 FYNNEI. This CDR3 has 15 residues. Trimming at V came to 6 bases and at J to 2 bases, leaving 9 bases not matched to a gene. In nucleotides, the CDR3 is TGTGCCAGCAGGAGGGACTATACCATTCAAGAGACCCAGTACTTC. It specifies CASRRDYTIQETQYF.

The chain combines TRBV6-5 with TRBJ2-7; possibly TRBD1 for D (5 bases). The germline CDR1 and CDR2 sequences are MNHEY and SVGAGI. V was trimmed by 0 bases and J by 5 bases, leaving 11 bases between them. This CDR3 is 14 amino acids long. DNA of the CDR3: TGTGCCAGCAGTTACTCCCAGGGATCAAACGAGCAGTACTTC. Amino acids: CASSYSQGSNEQYF.

V gene TRBV18 combines with J gene TRBJ2-7; a weak D match, TRBD1 (5 bases). Germline V gene lookup returns CDR1 KGHSH and CDR2 LQKENI. The CDR3 is 14 residues long. V lost 6 bases to trimming and J lost 0 bases, with 12 bases between them. CDR3 protein: CASSPDRNSYEQYF. The CDR3 nucleotides read TGTGCCAGCTCCCCTGACAGAAACTCCTACGAGCAGTACTTC.

This clonotype was detected a few times. The chain recombines TRBV5-1 with TRBJ2-5, with 10 bases lining up with TRBD1. V lost 3 bases, J lost 1 base, and 3 bases stayed unmatched. CDR1 SGHRS and CDR2 YFSETQ come from the germline V gene. There are 15 residues in the CDR3. This CDR3 is CASSWGDRGQETQYF. CDR3 nucleotide sequence: TGCGCCAGCAGCTGGGGGGACAGGGGCCAAGAGACCCAGTACTTC.

Details on this clonotype: This may be a read error: a much more frequent sequence differs by one nucleotide. The chain carries TRBV5-1 and TRBJ2-3, with D possibly TRBD1 on 5 matching bases. Looked up from germline, CDR1 is SGHRS and CDR2 is YFSETQ. The CDR3 loop spans 15 amino acids. The CDR3 region is CASSPDRQGTDTKYF. The CDR3, as DNA: TGCGCCAGCAGCCCGGACCGGCAGGGAACAGATACGAAGTATTTT.

Only a few counts were recorded for this clonotype. The J gene is TRBJ2-1, the V gene TRBV30; D gene unclear. Deletions cut 0 bases from V and 8 bases from J, with 5 bases between. Germline lookup yields CDR1 GTSNPN and CDR2 SVGIG (reference sequence). The CDR3 loop spans 11 amino acids. The CDR3: CAWSVRYEQFF. The CDR3 bases are TGTGCCTGGAGTGTCCGATATGAGCAGTTCTTC.

This sequence joins TRBV19 and TRBJ2-1; 8 positions agree with TRBD2. The V gene end was trimmed by 1 base and the J gene end by 2 bases; junction bases not matched to a gene: 7. The CDR3 runs 17 residues. Per the germline V gene, CDR1 is LNHDA and CDR2 is SQIVND (reference sequence). The CDR3 nucleotides are TGTGCCAGTAGTATAGTGCCGGGACTAGGGCCCTACAATGAGCAGTTCTTC. Translated: CASSIVPGLGPYNEQFF. Variable domain in full (rest from reference TRBV19 and TRBJ2-1): DGGITQSPKYLFRKEGQNVTLSCEQNLNHDAMYWYRQDPGQGLRLIYYSQIVNDFQKGDIAEGYSVSREKKESFPLTVTSAQKNPTAFYLCASSIVPGLGPYNEQFFGPGTRLTVL.

This clonotype has a single count. This sequence may be a read error, since a much larger clone differs from it by one base. CDR3: CSAIPSGGSSEGNEQFF. The CDR3 nucleotides are TGCAGTGCTATCCCCTCTGGGGGGTCTAGCGAGGGAAATGAGCAGTTCTTC. The rearrangement links TRBV20-1 to TRBJ2-1, with a weak D call TRBD2 (6 bases). Trimming stripped 4 bases from V and 7 bases from J, with 26 bases between. Germline V gene lookup returns CDR1 DFQATT and CDR2 SNEGSKA (reference sequence). The CDR3 covers 17 residues.

This clonotype was detected many times. The chain couples TRBV12-3 or TRBV12-4 to TRBJ1-5; no definite D call. The CDR3 is 12 amino acids. V was clipped by 4 bases and J by 5 bases, with 6 bases between them. This CDR3 reads CASSSLDQPQHF. DNA for the CDR3: TGTGCCAGCAGTTCGCTGGATCAGCCCCAGCATTTT.

The gene calls are TRBV6-1 and TRBJ2-4, with 9 bases identical to TRBD1. Per the germline V gene, CDR1 is MNHNS and CDR2 is SASEGT. This CDR3 is 15 amino acids long. The J segment lost 7 bases and the V segment lost 8 bases, leaving 12 bases of the junction unmatched. CDR3 loop: CASGTRSGTGNIQYF. In DNA, the CDR3 is TGTGCCAGCGGGACTCGATCCGGGACAGGGAACATTCAGTACTTC.

This clonotype was observed at least ten times. This rearrangement joins TRBV13 to TRBJ2-7; the D is unclear. CDR3 length: 13 amino acids. The germline gives CDR1 PRHDT, CDR2 FYEKMQ (reference sequence). Trimming pared 6 bases from V and 2 bases from J, leaving 11 bases between. CDR3 coding DNA: TGTGCCAGCAGTAGCAGGACCCCCTACGAGCAGTACTTC. This sequence encodes CASSSRTPYEQYF.

With regard to this clonotype: A much bigger clone sits one base away, suggesting this may be a read error. The chain's CDR3 is CASSFGTGVTTDTQYF. CDR3 coding DNA: TGTGCCAGCAGCTTCGGCACCGGGGTCACCACAGATACGCAGTATTTT. The chain combines TRBV7-7 with TRBJ2-3; D possibly corresponds to TRBD2 (5 bases). The CDR3 contains 16 residues. V was shortened by 3 bases and J by 2 bases, with 15 bases between the two germline ends. Germline CDR1 SSHAT, CDR2 FNYEAQ (reference sequence). The complete variable domain, with remaining parts taken from reference TRBV7-7 and TRBJ2-3, reads GAGVSQSPRYKVTKRGQDVTLRCDPISSHATLYWYQQALGQGPEFLTYFNYEAQPDKSGLPSDRFSAERPEGSISTLTIQRTEQRDSAMYRCASSFGTGVTTDTQYFGPGTRLTVL.

This clonotype was observed a few times. CDR3 amino acids: CASSHKGRGANEKLFF. The CDR3 DNA sequence: TGTGCCAGCAGCCACAAGGGGAGGGGGGCTAATGAAAAACTGTTTTTT. The chain recombines TRBV3-1 with TRBJ1-4; possible D gene TRBD1, 6 bases. Trimming pared 3 bases from V and 3 bases from J, leaving 14 bases between. Germline V gene lookup returns CDR1 LGHDT and CDR2 YNNKEL (reference sequence). This CDR3 is 16 amino acids long.

This clonotype has a count of ten or more. V is TRBV28 and J is TRBJ2-7; 8 bases match TRBD2. Germline loops: CDR1 MDHEN, CDR2 SYDVKM. V lost 4 bases to trimming and J lost 6 bases; unmatched junction nucleotides: 11. This CDR3 comprises 15 residues. As DNA, the CDR3 is TGTGCCAGCAGTTCCTCGGGAGGGAGCCTTGGCGAGCAGTACTTC. Its translation is CASSSSGGSLGEQYF.

This clonotype was recorded many times. This rearrangement joins TRBV20-1 to TRBJ2-2; the match to TRBD2 covers 10 bases. Per germline, CDR1 DFQATT and CDR2 SNEGSKA (reference sequence). The CDR3 length is 14 residues. With 6 bases clipped from V and 5 bases from J, the junction kept 6 bases outside the gene matches. CDR3 nucleotide sequence: TGCAGTGCCCACCTAGCGGGAGAAACCGGGGAGCTGTTTTTT. Protein sequence: CSAHLAGETGELFF.

This clonotype was detected many times. V is TRBV11-2 and J is TRBJ2-1, with D possibly TRBD1 on 6 matching bases. V lost 5 bases and J 15 bases, leaving 20 bases between the germline ends. CDR1 and CDR2 from the germline V gene are SGHAT and FQNNGV. CDR3 length: 13 residues. CDR3 loop: CASSSEDRIRRFF. The CDR3 coding sequence is TGTGCCAGCAGCAGCGAAGACAGGATTCGTAGGTTCTTC.

This clonotype was recorded a few times. The rearrangement uses TRBV10-3 and TRBJ2-7; D possibly corresponds to TRBD1 (5 bases). The CDR3 has 12 residues. CDR1 is ENHRY and CDR2 is SYGVKD in the germline V gene. With 3 bases removed from V and 6 bases from J, the gap between germline ends came to 9 bases. CDR3: CAISEPRVEQYF. As DNA, the CDR3 is TGTGCCATCAGTGAACCCAGGGTCGAGCAGTACTTC.

There are many counts of this clonotype. This chain links TRBV30 with TRBJ1-1, with no clear D. Between the trimmed V and J ends, which lost 5 bases and 2 bases, there was a span of 12 bases. Germline-derived CDR1 and CDR2 are GTSNPN and SVGIG (reference sequence). The CDR3 has 13 residues. CDR3 sequence (DNA): TGTGCCTGGGCCCTTCAGATAAACACTGAAGCTTTCTTT. The encoded protein is CAWALQINTEAFF.

This clonotype was detected only once. The chain carries TRBV6-1 and TRBJ2-7; 8 bases match TRBD1. The CDR3 totals 14 residues. The germline gives CDR1 MNHNS, CDR2 SASEGT. With 7 bases clipped from V and 2 bases from J, the junction kept 7 bases outside the gene matches. CDR3 DNA sequence: TGTGCCAGCACCCTCGACAGGGGTACCTACGAGCAGTACTTC. Its protein product is CASTLDRGTYEQYF.

V is TRBV6-4 and J is TRBJ2-6; 8 bases line up with TRBD1. Germline CDR1 reads MRHNA; CDR2 reads SNTAGT. The CDR3 length is 16 residues. The V gene end was trimmed by 5 bases and the J gene end by 4 bases; junction bases not matched to a gene: 7. DNA of the CDR3: TGTGCCAGCAGTCCAGGACAGGGAGTAGGGGCCAACGTCCTGACTTTC. It is translated as CASSPGQGVGANVLTF.

This clonotype was seen ten or more times. The V call is TRBV6-4, the J call TRBJ1-1; the D gene is possibly TRBD1 (6 bases). V lost 5 bases, J lost 3 bases, and 19 bases lay in between. Germline V lookup: CDR1 MRHNA, CDR2 SNTAGT. The CDR3 is 16 amino acids. The CDR3 DNA reads as TGTGCCAGCAGTCCGCGGGACACAATTGGGGACACTGAAGCTTTCTTT. Translating it yields CASSPRDTIGDTEAFF.

Concerning this clonotype itself: Compared with germline, one end of the junction differs, possibly owing to a read error. The V call is TRBV11-1, the J call TRBJ2-1; 12 nucleotides agree with TRBD2. Germline assignment: CDR1 SGHAT and CDR2 FQDESV (reference sequence). CDR3 length equals 13 residues. CDR3 sequence: CASSLGLAGVSIF. DNA of the CDR3: TGTGCCAGCAGCTTAGGACTAGCGGGAGTGTCGATCTTC.

The gene calls are TRBV5-1 and TRBJ2-7, with a weak D call TRBD1 (5 bases). V was cut by 1 base and J by 1 base, with 12 bases left in between. This CDR3 region has 15 residues. Germline CDR1 SGHRS, CDR2 YFSETQ. CDR3 in amino acids: CASSLLQGESYEQYF. The CDR3 nucleotides read TGCGCCAGCAGCTTGCTCCAGGGTGAATCCTACGAGCAGTACTTC.

This clonotype was seen repeatedly, ten times or more. The rearrangement uses TRBV14 and TRBJ2-1; TRBD2 aligns across 8 bases. The germline V gene has CDR1 SGHDN and CDR2 FVKESK. Trimming removed 0 bases from V and 9 bases from J; junction bases left unmatched: 4. This CDR3 is 14 amino acids long. CDR3 DNA sequence: TGTGCCAGCAGCCAAGAGTGGCTAGCGGGTGAGCAGTTCTTC. Its translation is CASSQEWLAGEQFF.